The 13 T cell receptor beta chains given below trace back to one sample, sequenced in a study of T cell responses to AZD1222 COVID-19 vaccine. Only in-frame clones appear in the TCRdb table, and some are missing; sequencing was by immunoSEQ multiplex PCR. The sample gives 95,000 to 110,000 clones, about 93% of which show up once; 5% is in the top ten. The sample in question was peripheral blood, obtained on day 0 of AZD1222 vaccination. All receptors come from an adult in good health.

The CDR3 DNA is TGTGCCAGCAGCTTACCCGAGTTTGCCGGGGAGCTGTTTTTT. Translation: CASSLPEFAGELFF. The chain uses TRBV7-9 and TRBJ2-2, with D unclear. Between the trimmed V and J ends, which lost 2 bases and 6 bases, there was a span of 10 bases. The CDR3 consists of 14 residues. The germline CDR1 and CDR2 sequences are SEHNR and FQNEAQ (reference sequence).

This chain joins TRBV10-1 and TRBJ1-6, with D possibly matching TRBD1 (5 bases). This CDR3 has 9 amino acids. With 8 bases removed from V and 13 bases from J, the gap between germline ends came to 6 bases. Germline-derived CDR1 and CDR2 are WNHNN and SYGVQD (reference sequence). The CDR3, as DNA: TGCGCCAGCCGGGGGCCCCTCCACTTT. Protein product: CASRGPLHF.

The chain couples TRBV2 to TRBJ2-2; either TRBD1 or TRBD2 may fit D (5 bases each). Germline V gene sequence: CDR1 SNHLY, CDR2 FYNNEI. Trimming stripped 1 base from V and 7 bases from J, with 13 bases between. CDR3 length equals 15 residues. In nucleotides, the CDR3 is TGTGCCAGCAGTGAAGATGGGGGTTCTGACGGGGAGCTGTTTTTT. Its translation is CASSEDGGSDGELFF. Based on the CDR3 plus reference TRBV2 and TRBJ2-2, the full variable domain is EPEVTQTPSHQVTQMGQEVILRCVPISNHLYFYWYRQILGQKVEFLVSFYNNEISEKSEIFDDQFSVERPDGSNFTLKIRSTKLEDSAMYFCASSEDGGSDGELFFGEGSRLTVL.

This clone was counted once. The chain is built from TRBV6-5 and TRBJ1-2, with 10 bases fitting TRBD1. CDR3 size: 15 residues. V dropped 0 bases and J dropped 4; count of bases not matched to a gene: 2. Germline V gene lookup returns CDR1 MNHEY and CDR2 SVGAGI. This CDR3 reads CASSYSTGGFYGYTF. The CDR3 DNA reads TGTGCCAGCAGTTACTCGACAGGGGGCTTCTATGGCTACACCTTC.

The V gene is TRBV13, the J gene TRBJ2-1; tentatively, D is TRBD2 (5 bases). The CDR3 runs to 12 residues. Germline V gene data show CDR1 as PRHDT and CDR2 as FYEKMQ (reference sequence). V lost 5 bases, J lost 5 bases, and 7 bases lay in between. CDR3 DNA: TGTGCCAGCAGCCGGACTGACAATGAGCAGTTCTTC. Its protein product is CASSRTDNEQFF. The whole variable domain, filled in from reference TRBV13 and TRBJ2-1, reads AAGVIQSPRHLIKEKRETATLKCYPIPRHDTVYWYQQGPGQDPQFLISFYEKMQSDKGSIPDRFSAQQFSDYHSELNMSSLELGDSALYFCASSRTDNEQFFGPGTRLTVL.

This rearrangement joins TRBV5-4 to TRBJ1-4; 9 nucleotides line up with TRBD1. The V gene end was trimmed by 3 bases and the J gene end by 6 bases; junction bases not matched to a gene: 9. There are 16 residues in the CDR3. Germline-derived CDR1 and CDR2 are SGHNT and YYREEE (reference sequence). The CDR3 spells CASSSGTGRRYEKLFF. CDR3 bases: TGTGCCAGCAGCTCAGGGACAGGGAGACGTTATGAAAAACTGTTTTTT.

The rearrangement links TRBV2 to TRBJ1-2; 9 bases agree with TRBD1. V shed 4 bases and J 7 bases; nucleotides not matched to a gene: 13. Germline V gives CDR1 SNHLY, CDR2 FYNNEI. The CDR3 sequence is 16 residues long. The chain's CDR3 is CASSVTSGQGPFGYTF. Here the CDR3 DNA reads TGTGCCAGCAGTGTCACATCGGGACAGGGCCCGTTTGGCTACACCTTC.

This chain connects TRBV3-1 (or the pseudogene TRBV3-2) to TRBJ1-6; 10 bases are shared with TRBD1. The V and J ends lost 6 bases and 7 bases, in that order; junction bases with no gene match: 3. The CDR3 loop spans 14 amino acids. Germline CDR1 is LGHDT and CDR2 is YNNKEL (reference sequence). The CDR3 sequence is CASSSGQGNSPLHF. The CDR3, as DNA: TGTGCCAGCAGTTCGGGACAGGGGAATTCACCCCTCCACTTT.

Notes on this clone: One end of the junction does not line up with germline, which may come from a read error. V usage is TRBV18 and J usage is TRBJ2-3; D possibly uses TRBD1 or TRBD2 (5 bases each). There are 12 residues in the CDR3. Germline V gene sequence: CDR1 KGHSH, CDR2 LQKENI. DNA of the CDR3: TGTGCCAGCTCTCCACCCGGGACCCAGCAGTATTTT. Protein product: CASSPPGTQQYF.

The rearrangement joins TRBV5-4 to TRBJ2-7; 10 nucleotides line up with TRBD1. Germline assignment: CDR1 SGHNT and CDR2 YYREEE (reference sequence). V was pared by 4 bases and J by 2 bases, with 3 bases of the junction left unmatched. The CDR3 length is 14 residues. CDR3 nucleotide sequence: TGTGCCAGCAGCCGGACAGGGGGGACCTACGAGCAGTACTTC. Its protein is CASSRTGGTYEQYF.

This clone was recorded once. The V gene is TRBV28, the J gene TRBJ2-2; D remains unclear. CDR1 MDHEN and CDR2 SYDVKM come from the germline V gene. The CDR3 sequence is 14 residues long. V lost 2 bases and J lost 3, with 7 bases in between. For the CDR3, the DNA is TGTGCCAGCAGTTTAGGGGTTCACACCGGGGAGCTGTTTTTT. It codes for CASSLGVHTGELFF.

The rearrangement uses TRBV29-1 and TRBJ2-5; D tentatively reads TRBD1 or TRBD2 (5 bases each). CDR3 size: 15 residues. The germline V gene encodes CDR1 SQVTM and CDR2 ANQGSEA. The ends were cut back, 5 bases at V and 2 bases at J, with 18 bases in the middle. The CDR3 DNA sequence: TGCAGCGTTCAGGGCGGGCCCACGAAACAAGAGACCCAGTACTTC. It yields the protein CSVQGGPTKQETQYF.

The chain couples TRBV10-2 to TRBJ2-1; possible D gene TRBD2, 5 bases. Germline CDR1 and CDR2: WSHSY and SAAADI. V lost 1 base and J 9 bases, leaving 10 bases between the germline ends. The CDR3 totals 13 residues. The CDR3: CASSEYRRGEQFF. CDR3 in DNA: TGCGCCAGCAGTGAGTACCGCCGGGGTGAGCAGTTCTTC.